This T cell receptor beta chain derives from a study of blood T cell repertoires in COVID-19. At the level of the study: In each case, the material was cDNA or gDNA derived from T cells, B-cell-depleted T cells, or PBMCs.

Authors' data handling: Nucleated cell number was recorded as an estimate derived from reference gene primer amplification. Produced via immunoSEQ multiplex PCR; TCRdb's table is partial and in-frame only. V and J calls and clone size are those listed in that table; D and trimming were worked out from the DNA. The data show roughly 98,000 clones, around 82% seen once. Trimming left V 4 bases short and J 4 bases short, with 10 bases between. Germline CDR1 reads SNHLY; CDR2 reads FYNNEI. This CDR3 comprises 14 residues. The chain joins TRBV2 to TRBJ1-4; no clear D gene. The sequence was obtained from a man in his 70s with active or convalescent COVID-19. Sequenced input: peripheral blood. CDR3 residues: CASSVTGFNEKLFF. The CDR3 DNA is TGTGCCAGCAGTGTAACCGGGTTTAATGAAAAACTGTTTTTT.